Below, 23 T cell receptor beta chains from the same sample are listed, as sequenced in a study of control samples from healthy donors and cancer patients. The assay was immunoSEQ multiplex PCR, and TCRdb's table has in-frame clones only and misses some. The table records fewer than 40,000 clones, 85% to 95% of them present only once. The sample consisted of PBMCs. The receptors were gathered from a middle-aged man with colorectal cancer.

The rearrangement joins TRBV12-5 to TRBJ1-1, with 10 bases aligning to TRBD1. The CDR3 spans 15 residues. Germline CDR1 and CDR2: LGHNT and FRNRAP. V dropped 1 base and J dropped 5; count of bases not matched to a gene: 4. The CDR3 DNA follows: TGTGCTAGTGGTTTGGGACAGGGGGCAGGGACTGAAGCTTTCTTT. It is translated as CASGLGQGAGTEAFF.

CDR3 sequence reads: CASSLAVGTANNEQFF. The CDR3 DNA reads as TGCGCCAGCAGCTTGGCGGTAGGGACAGCCAACAATGAGCAGTTCTTC. The J gene is TRBJ2-1, the V gene TRBV5-1, with 7 bases lining up with TRBD1. With V trimmed by 0 bases and J by 5 bases, 8 bases remained unmatched. Germline CDR1 and CDR2: SGHRS and YFSETQ. The CDR3 is 16 amino acids.

About this clone itself: The identical CDR3 is also encoded by other nucleotide sequences in the sample. CDR3 residues: CASSPQESGNTIYF. DNA for the CDR3: TGTGCCAGCTCACCCCAGGAGTCTGGAAACACCATATATTTT. The genes are TRBV18 and TRBJ1-3, with D uncertain. Germline CDR1 is KGHSH and CDR2 is LQKENI. V was trimmed by 3 bases and J by 1 base, leaving 7 bases between them. This CDR3 contains 14 residues.

The gene calls are TRBV29-1 and TRBJ2-7; D is possibly TRBD1 (6 bases). The CDR3 is 14 amino acids. Between the trimmed V and J ends, which lost 5 bases and 0 bases, there was a span of 14 bases. Germline V gives CDR1 SQVTM, CDR2 ANQGSEA. The CDR3 loop is CSVQLGDTSYEQYF. The CDR3 DNA reads as TGCAGCGTTCAGCTCGGGGACACCTCCTACGAGCAGTACTTC.

The chain couples TRBV19 to TRBJ1-1; TRBD1 might be the D (5 bases). Germline V lookup: CDR1 LNHDA, CDR2 SQIVND (reference sequence). V lost 0 bases and J lost 9, with 8 bases in between. The length of the CDR3 is 12 residues. The CDR3 DNA reads TGTGCCAGTAGTATAGAGAGGGGACAAGCTTTCTTT. This gives the protein CASSIERGQAFF.

The rearrangement joins TRBV12-3 or TRBV12-4 to TRBJ1-2, with D hard to call. This CDR3 has 13 amino acids. V lost 3 bases and J lost 2, with 7 bases in between. The CDR3 spells CASSFVANYGYTF. As DNA, the CDR3 is TGTGCCAGCAGTTTTGTCGCAAACTATGGCTACACCTTC.

V usage is TRBV5-5 and J usage is TRBJ2-1; no firm D call. The CDR3 is 13 residues long. V shed 0 bases and J shed 7 bases, with 8 bases lying between them. Germline V gene data show CDR1 as SGHKS and CDR2 as YYEKEE (reference sequence). The CDR3 nucleotides are TGTGCCAGCAGCTTGGATGTTACGAATGAGCAGTTCTTC. This sequence encodes CASSLDVTNEQFF.

V gene TRBV27 combines with J gene TRBJ1-1, with D uncertain. The CDR3 is 11 residues long. The ends were cut back, 8 bases at V and 4 bases at J, with 8 bases in the middle. Germline V gives CDR1 MNHEY, CDR2 SMNVEV (reference sequence). The CDR3 region is CASQTATEAFF. CDR3 DNA sequence: TGTGCCAGCCAGACTGCCACTGAAGCTTTCTTT.

This sequence joins TRBV19 and TRBJ1-2; possibly TRBD1 for D (6 bases). From germline, CDR1 is LNHDA and CDR2 SQIVND (reference sequence). The V gene lost 9 bases and the J gene lost 7 bases, with 18 bases spanning the gap. The CDR3 covers 13 residues. CDR3 in amino acids: CASTLIQGGGYTF. Here the CDR3 DNA reads TGTGCCAGCACCCTCATACAGGGTGGTGGCTACACCTTC.

This chain connects TRBV24-1 to TRBJ1-4, with 9 positions matching TRBD1. V dropped 2 bases and J dropped 6; count of bases not matched to a gene: 3. Per the germline V gene, CDR1 is KGHDR and CDR2 is SFDVKD. The CDR3 has 15 residues. The CDR3 DNA reads as TGTGCCACCAGTGATTCCGGGACAGGGCATGAAAAACTGTTTTTT. Encoded protein: CATSDSGTGHEKLFF.

The chain employs TRBV7-2 and TRBJ1-4; no firm D call. Trimming cost V 2 bases and J 4 bases, with 5 bases left between them. The CDR3 has 13 amino acids. CDR1 and CDR2 from the germline V gene are SGHTA and FQGNSA. The CDR3 is CASSLWGNEKLFF. The DNA of the CDR3 is TGTGCCAGCAGCTTATGGGGTAATGAAAAACTGTTTTTT. Full variable domain (outside the CDR3, taken from reference TRBV7-2 and TRBJ1-4): GAGVSQSPSNKVTEKGKDVELRCDPISGHTALYWYRQSLGQGLEFLIYFQGNSAPDKSGLPSDRFSAERTGGSVSTLTIQRTQQEDSAVYLCASSLWGNEKLFFGSGTQLSVL.

The chain employs TRBV10-1 and TRBJ2-3; tentative D call: TRBD1 (6 bases). The length of the CDR3 is 19 residues. Germline V gene sequence: CDR1 WNHNN, CDR2 SYGVQD (reference sequence). Trimming stripped 4 bases from V and 1 base from J, with 24 bases between. This chain's CDR3 is CASSGGQPGHPLRTDTQYF. The CDR3 coding sequence is TGCGCCAGCAGTGGGGGTCAGCCGGGACACCCACTCCGCACAGATACGCAGTATTTT.

V usage is TRBV18 and J usage is TRBJ1-4; no definite D call. Germline V gives CDR1 KGHSH, CDR2 LQKENI. V lost 2 bases and J lost 5, with 12 bases in between. The CDR3 is 15 amino acids. CDR3 amino acids: CASSPTQVINEKLFF. The CDR3, as DNA: TGTGCCAGCTCACCAACTCAGGTGATAAATGAAAAACTGTTTTTT. The full variable domain, with the rest looked up from reference TRBV18 and TRBJ1-4, is NAGVMQNPRHLVRRRGQEARLRCSPMKGHSHVYWYRQLPEEGLKFMVYLQKENIIDESGMPKERFSAEFPKEGPSILRIQQVVRGDSAAYFCASSPTQVINEKLFFGSGTQLSVL.

The chain has TRBV4-2 and TRBJ1-4; 7 bases are shared with TRBD1. The V and J ends lost 3 bases and 3 bases, in that order; junction bases with no gene match: 4. CDR3 length equals 15 residues. The germline V gene encodes CDR1 LGHNA and CDR2 YNFKEQ. The CDR3, as DNA: TGTGCCAGCAGCCAGGGGGACAGTCCTAATGAAAAACTGTTTTTT. Translating gives CASSQGDSPNEKLFF.

The chain links TRBV11-3 to TRBJ1-2, with a weak D call TRBD1 (5 bases). There are 17 residues in the CDR3. Germline loops: CDR1 SGHNT, CDR2 YENEEA. Trimming pared 0 bases from V and 13 bases from J, leaving 27 bases between. The chain's CDR3 is CASSLDPPGGTRFYVTF. CDR3 nucleotide sequence: TGTGCCAGCAGCTTAGATCCCCCGGGGGGGACCCGCTTCTATGTCACCTTC.

On this clone itself: Other DNA sequences within the sample encode an identical CDR3. V usage is TRBV5-1 and J usage is TRBJ2-7, with TRBD1 matching over 7 bases. This CDR3 spans 15 amino acids. CDR1 and CDR2 from the germline V gene are SGHRS and YFSETQ. The ends lost 0 bases at V and 4 bases at J; junction bases unmatched: 7. The CDR3 loop is CASSLGQGYSYEQYF. The CDR3 DNA reads as TGCGCCAGCAGCTTGGGACAGGGCTACTCTTACGAGCAGTACTTC.

In regard to this clone: An end of the junction does not agree with germline; a read error may underlie this. The V and J genes are TRBV20-1 and TRBJ1-5; TRBD1 aligns across 9 bases. The CDR3 has 11 amino acids. Germline-derived CDR1 and CDR2 are DFQATT and SNEGSKA (reference sequence). CDR3 DNA sequence: TGCAGTGCTAGAACCGGGACAGGGCTAAATTTT. Protein: CSARTGTGLNF.

The CDR3 here is CASSQAGGDNEQFF. The CDR3 DNA reads TGTGCCAGCAGTCAAGCGGGGGGGGACAATGAGCAGTTCTTC. This chain links TRBV6-6 with TRBJ2-1; 10 nucleotides match TRBD2. The germline gives CDR1 MNHNY, CDR2 SVGAGI (reference sequence). The CDR3 contains 14 residues. The V and J ends lost 5 bases and 5 bases, in that order; junction bases with no gene match: 3.

A remark on this clone: The junction does not match germline at one end; this may be a read error. The chain recombines TRBV6-5 with TRBJ1-1; no firm D call. CDR1 is MNHEY, CDR2 SVGAGI, per germline. The CDR3 has 13 amino acids. The DNA of the CDR3 is TGTGCCGGCAGTTATACGGGGAACACTGAAGCTTTCTTT. As protein: CAGSYTGNTEAFF.

The chain couples TRBV5-4 to TRBJ2-1, with TRBD2 identical over 9 bases. Germline lookup yields CDR1 SGHNT and CDR2 YYREEE (reference sequence). The CDR3 runs 16 residues. After removal of 7 bases from V and 3 bases from J, the junction contained 11 bases not matched to a gene. CDR3 loop: CASGGSGGRYYNEQFF. As DNA, the CDR3 is TGTGCCAGCGGTGGTAGCGGGGGCCGTTACTACAATGAGCAGTTCTTC.

The J gene is TRBJ2-1, the V gene TRBV7-9; 8 bases line up with TRBD2. In germline, CDR1 is SEHNR, CDR2 FQNEAQ (reference sequence). J was trimmed by 0 bases and V by 5 bases; bases with no gene match: 9. There are 17 residues in the CDR3. CDR3 sequence reads: CASSPAAGGPSYNEQFF. The CDR3 DNA is TGTGCCAGCAGCCCAGCGGCGGGGGGCCCCTCCTACAATGAGCAGTTCTTC. The complete variable domain, with remaining parts taken from reference TRBV7-9 and TRBJ2-1, reads DTGVSQNPRHKITKRGQNVTFRCDPISEHNRLYWYRQTLGQGPEFLTYFQNEAQLEKSRLLSDRFSAERPKGSFSTLEIQRTEQGDSAMYLCASSPAAGGPSYNEQFFGPGTRLTVL.

This clone was seen just once. The chain recombines TRBV6-5 with TRBJ2-5; maybe TRBD2 (5 bases). There are 11 residues in the CDR3. Looked up from germline, CDR1 is MNHEY and CDR2 is SVGAGI. V was pared by 8 bases and J by 5 bases, with 9 bases between. As DNA, the CDR3 is TGTGCCAGCCGGGGTACCGAGACCCAGTACTTC. This translates into CASRGTETQYF.

This chain links TRBV19 with TRBJ1-2; D is uncertain. With 0 bases removed from V and 4 bases from J, the gap between germline ends came to 9 bases. Germline V gene lookup returns CDR1 LNHDA and CDR2 SQIVND (reference sequence). The length of the CDR3 is 14 residues. The CDR3 sequence: CASSIDSKIYGYTF. The CDR3 DNA follows: TGTGCCAGTAGTATAGACAGCAAAATCTATGGCTACACCTTC.